This TCR beta chain was identified in a study of blood T cell repertoires in COVID-19. Study-wide background: There were acute and convalescent COVID-19 samples, and they came from the United States, Italy and Spain.

Source study methods: By means of reference gene primer amplification, nucleated cell counts were estimated. Here immunoSEQ multiplex PCR was the method, and the copy in TCRdb shows in-frame clones only, minus some. V, J and clone size are those of that table, while D and trimming were read from the DNA. The repertoire includes 190,000 or so clones, roughly nine tenths of them detected once, and 0.78% sits in the top ten. This CDR3 spans 15 amino acids. Germline V gives CDR1 KGHSH, CDR2 LQKENI. Trimming removed 3 bases from V and 4 bases from J, with 10 bases in between. The V and J genes are TRBV18 and TRBJ1-6; D is possibly TRBD1 (6 bases). Sequencing was performed on peripheral blood. This clonotype was sampled from a woman in her 70s with acute or convalescent COVID-19. CDR3 coding DNA: TGTGCCAGCTCACCGAGGGACATGTATAATTCACCCCTCCACTTT. This translates into CASSPRDMYNSPLHF.